Sequencing of this T cell receptor (beta chain) was carried out in a study of response to subunit inactivated influenza vaccine. This CDR3 has 13 residues. Trimming removed 4 bases at V and 5 bases at J, with 10 bases between. Looked up from germline, CDR1 is SGHRS and CDR2 is YFSETQ. This clonotype was seen a few times. What it binds is unknown. General study results and limits: Each seasonal flu vaccination may recruit only limited new T cells, authors suggested.

MiXCR was run by TCRdb on the RT-PCR reads, yielding one entry per CDR3 protein. Of 860,000 or so distinct CDR3 sequences listed, about 20% are singletons. This specimen was PBMCs from blood, taken 4 to 6 days after vaccination. This rearrangement joins TRBV5-1 to TRBJ2-1, with a weak D call TRBD2 (6 bases). The origin of this receptor is a man aged 50-59 years who received an inactivated influenza vaccine. The DNA of the CDR3 is TGCGCCAGCAGCACGGGACTCCACAATGAGCAGTTCTTC. This translates into CASSTGLHNEQFF.